This T cell receptor beta chain is drawn from a study of T cells in Graves' hyperthyroidism and ophthalmopathy. Using RNA transcripts as the source, TCR beta CDR3 regions were amplified. HTBI primers were employed in a first-round RT-PCR of the TCR CDR3. Using its own MiXCR run on the multiplex PCR reads, TCRdb lists one record per CDR3 protein. The repertoire consists of over 300,000 distinct CDR3 sequences, with approximately 14% occurring once and the leading ten covering approximately 11%. This CDR3 contains 19 residues. The germline V gene encodes CDR1 DFQATT and CDR2 SNEGSKA (reference sequence). Trimming at V came to 3 bases and at J to 0 bases, leaving 11 bases not matched to a gene. This clonotype was seen at least ten times. Hyperthyroidism was newly diagnosed in patients aged 18 to 65 (duration under 2 months). Fresh peripheral blood, 10 ml, yielded the PBMCs.

This receptor was taken from an older woman with Graves' hyperthyroidism. The rearrangement uses TRBV20-1 and TRBJ2-7; 16 positions match TRBD2. Material for sequencing was blood. The CDR3 coding sequence is TGCAGTGCTAGGTTCTCGGGACTAGCGGGAGGGACCCTCTCCTACGAGCAGTACTTC. It encodes CSARFSGLAGGTLSYEQYF.